This T cell receptor (beta chain) comes out of a study of human T cells and chemical hapten exposure. Overall study context: Diphenylcyclopropenone was administered weekly to the scalp of patients throughout the approximately 25-week study. The study, taken as a whole, reports: Patch test score rose with PT1 expanded TCR count, significant at thresholds 8, 16 and 32, not 4. Versus controls, expanded TCRs had significantly more large CDR3 similarity clusters.

Each CDR3 protein gets one entry after TCRdb re-called the RACE reads with MiXCR. This table holds a few hundred thousand distinct CDR3 sequences, 5% to 6.5% found once. Time point given: pre-sensitization, week 0. The treatment: therapeutic diphenylcyclopropenone sensitization with weekly scalp DPC. The study drew its donors from alopecia patients who were 18 to 70 years old and suitable for DPC. This clonotype was picked up a small number of times. Antigen specificity is unknown. This sequence originates from a woman aged 18-30 years with alopecia areata. Some clones in this sample may be carry-over from other donors' samples. The starting material was whole blood, obtained in connection with sensitization to the hapten diphenylcyclopropenone (DPC).

CDR3 loop: CASSPREPYNSPLHF. The CDR3 DNA reads TGTGCCAGCAGCCCGAGGGAACCCTATAATTCACCCCTCCACTTT. This chain links TRBV7-6 with TRBJ1-6; D unclear. This CDR3 region has 15 residues. V was trimmed by 5 bases and J by 2 bases, leaving 10 bases between them. From germline, CDR1 is SGHVS and CDR2 FNYEAQ.